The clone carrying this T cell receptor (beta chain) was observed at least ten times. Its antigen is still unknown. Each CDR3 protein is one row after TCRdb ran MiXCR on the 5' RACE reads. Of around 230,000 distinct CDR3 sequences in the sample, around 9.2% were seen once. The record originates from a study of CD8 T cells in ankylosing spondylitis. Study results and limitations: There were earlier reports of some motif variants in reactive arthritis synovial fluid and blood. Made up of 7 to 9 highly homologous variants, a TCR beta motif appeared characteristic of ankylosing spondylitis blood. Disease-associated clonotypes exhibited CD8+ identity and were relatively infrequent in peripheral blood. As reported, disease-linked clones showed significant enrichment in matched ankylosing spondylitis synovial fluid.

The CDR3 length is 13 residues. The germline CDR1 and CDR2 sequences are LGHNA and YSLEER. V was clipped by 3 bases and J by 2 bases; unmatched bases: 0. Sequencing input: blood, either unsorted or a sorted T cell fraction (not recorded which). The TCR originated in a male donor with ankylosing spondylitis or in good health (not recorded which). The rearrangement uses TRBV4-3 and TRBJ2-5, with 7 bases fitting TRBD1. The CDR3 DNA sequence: TGCGCCAGCAGCCAGGACAGGCAAGAGACCCAGTACTTC. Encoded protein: CASSQDRQETQYF.